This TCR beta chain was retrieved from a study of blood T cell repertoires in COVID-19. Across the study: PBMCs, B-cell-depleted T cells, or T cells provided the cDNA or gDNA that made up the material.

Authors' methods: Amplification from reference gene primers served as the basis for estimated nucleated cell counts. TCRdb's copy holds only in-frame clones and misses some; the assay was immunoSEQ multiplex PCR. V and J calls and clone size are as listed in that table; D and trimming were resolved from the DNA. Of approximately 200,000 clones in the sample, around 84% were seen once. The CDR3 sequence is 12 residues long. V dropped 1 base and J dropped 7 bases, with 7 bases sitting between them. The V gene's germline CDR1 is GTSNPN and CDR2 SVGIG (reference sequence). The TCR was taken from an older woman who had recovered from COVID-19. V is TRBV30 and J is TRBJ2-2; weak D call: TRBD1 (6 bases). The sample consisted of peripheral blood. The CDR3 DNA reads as TGTGCCTGGAGTGGGGGGCACGGGGAGCTGTTTTTT. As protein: CAWSGGHGELFF.